A single sample is the source of the 24 T cell receptor beta chains below, sequenced in a study of CD8+ T cells in alopecia areata. RNA, once extracted, was reverse transcribed into cDNA for use as the sequencing template. Clones were sequenced by immunoSEQ multiplex PCR, and TCRdb holds only the in-frame ones, with some missing. The sample comprises over 150,000 clones, around half of which are singletons, and less than 14% rests with the top ten. Stated treatment: oral pan-JAK inhibitor, 5-10 mg twice daily. The specimen was CD8+ T cells sorted from blood, collected at week 24, from a patient treated with tofacitinib. The receptors come from a human donor with alopecia areata.

In regard to this clone: Other nucleotide sequences in the sample specify the same CDR3. The chain's CDR3 is CASSGGTNTEAFF. The CDR3, as DNA: TGTGCCAGCAGCGGGGGGACGAACACTGAAGCTTTCTTT. The gene calls are TRBV9 and TRBJ1-1; D is perhaps TRBD1 (5 bases). Germline assignment: CDR1 SGDLS and CDR2 YYNGEE. This CDR3 has 13 residues. V was trimmed by 3 bases and J by 1 base, leaving 7 bases between them.

The chain is built from TRBV25-1 and TRBJ2-1; D is perhaps TRBD1 (5 bases). CDR3 length: 11 residues. V was cut by 5 bases and J by 10 bases, with 9 bases left in between. Germline V gene lookup returns CDR1 MGHDK and CDR2 SYGVNS. The CDR3 nucleotides are TGTGCCAGCAGTAGGGGCGCGGAGCAGTTCTTC. Protein sequence: CASSRGAEQFF.

V and J are TRBV13 and TRBJ1-1; D gene ambiguous. CDR3 length equals 12 residues. CDR1 is PRHDT, CDR2 FYEKMQ, per germline (reference sequence). Deletions cut 6 bases from V and 3 bases from J, with 8 bases between. CDR3 loop: CASSLGDTEAFF. CDR3 DNA: TGTGCCAGCAGTCTTGGGGACACTGAAGCTTTCTTT. The full variable domain, completed using reference TRBV13 and TRBJ1-1, is AAGVIQSPRHLIKEKRETATLKCYPIPRHDTVYWYQQGPGQDPQFLISFYEKMQSDKGSIPDRFSAQQFSDYHSELNMSSLELGDSALYFCASSLGDTEAFFGQGTRLTVV.

The chain recombines TRBV5-6 with TRBJ1-1; possibly TRBD1 for D (6 bases). Germline-derived CDR1 and CDR2 are SGHDT and YYEEEE. The germline V and J ends were trimmed by 3 bases and 2 bases, with 11 bases remaining between them. CDR3 length: 14 amino acids. The CDR3 region has the DNA TGTGCCAGCAGCTCGTGGACAGACAACACTGAAGCTTTCTTT. Its translation: CASSSWTDNTEAFF.

This clone was detected a few times. The chain couples TRBV30 to TRBJ2-7; either TRBD1 or TRBD2 may supply D (5 bases each). Trimming removed 4 bases at V and 4 bases at J, with 17 bases between. Germline values: CDR1 GTSNPN, CDR2 SVGIG (reference sequence). The CDR3 extends over 14 amino acids. CDR3 coding DNA: TGTGCCTGGACCGCCGGTGGGGGTCTATACGAGCAGTACTTC. It encodes CAWTAGGGLYEQYF.

The chain has TRBV5-6 and TRBJ1-6, with D possibly TRBD1 on 6 matching bases. The V end was cut by 4 bases, the J end by 5 bases, with 19 bases between. Germline values: CDR1 SGHDT, CDR2 YYEEEE. This CDR3 comprises 17 residues. CDR3 bases: TGTGCCAGCAGCAACCCCCGGAGGGGGGTTGATAATTCACCCCTCCACTTT. The encoded protein is CASSNPRRGVDNSPLHF.

This clone was detected once. The CDR3 here is CASSIDGLYNTGELFF. CDR3 nucleotides: TGTGCCAGTAGTATAGACGGACTATACAACACCGGGGAGCTGTTTTTT. The rearrangement links TRBV19 to TRBJ2-2; TRBD2 might be the D (6 bases). CDR3 length equals 16 residues. V was pared by 0 bases and J by 2 bases, with 10 bases between. Germline V gene sequence: CDR1 LNHDA, CDR2 SQIVND (reference sequence).

The V and J genes are TRBV13 and TRBJ1-4, with 8 bases that match TRBD1. This CDR3 region has 14 residues. The ends lost 4 bases at V and 3 bases at J; junction bases unmatched: 1. CDR1 is PRHDT, CDR2 FYEKMQ, per germline (reference sequence). The CDR3 region has the DNA TGTGCCAGCAGCTCCAGGGGGCCTAATGAAAAACTGTTTTTT. Residues: CASSSRGPNEKLFF.

The chain uses TRBV27 and TRBJ2-6; D gene ambiguous. Germline-derived CDR1 and CDR2 are MNHEY and SMNVEV (reference sequence). V gave up 6 bases and J gave up 4 bases, with 19 bases separating them. The CDR3 is 17 amino acids. This chain's CDR3 is CASRGTGSHWGANVLTF. The CDR3 region has the DNA TGTGCCAGCAGGGGAACGGGCTCACACTGGGGGGCCAACGTCCTGACTTTC.

A note on this clone: The same CDR3 can be traced to other DNA sequences in this sample. The chain links TRBV5-6 to TRBJ2-7, with D unclear. Germline CDR1 reads SGHDT; CDR2 reads YYEEEE. Trimming shortened V by 0 bases and J by 1 base, and 5 bases separated the two germline ends. The CDR3 is made up of 13 amino acids. The CDR3 sequence is CASSLGSSYEQYF. CDR3 sequence (DNA): TGTGCCAGCAGCTTGGGCAGTTCCTACGAGCAGTACTTC.

V usage is TRBV15 and J usage is TRBJ1-4; D might be TRBD1 (5 bases). This CDR3 is 15 amino acids long. CDR1 LNHNV and CDR2 YYDKDF come from the germline V gene (reference sequence). Trimming left V 2 bases short and J 8 bases short, with 15 bases between. The CDR3 DNA reads TGTGCCACCAGCAGAAAAGGGGCTCGGGAGGAAAAACTGTTTTTT. Encoded protein: CATSRKGAREEKLFF.

The chain is built from TRBV5-1 and TRBJ1-1; D gene ambiguous. Trimming took 0 bases from V and 1 from J, leaving 7 bases between them. The CDR3 consists of 14 residues. Germline CDR1 reads SGHRS; CDR2 reads YFSETQ. Written as DNA, the CDR3 is TGCGCCAGCAGCTTGGTTGCGGAGAACACTGAAGCTTTCTTT. Its translation: CASSLVAENTEAFF. Together with reference TRBV5-1 and TRBJ1-1, the CDR3 gives the full variable domain: KAGVTQTPRYLIKTRGQQVTLSCSPISGHRSVSWYQQTPGQGLQFLFEYFSETQRNKGNFPGRFSGRQFSNSRSEMNVSTLELGDSALYLCASSLVAENTEAFFGQGTRLTVV.

In regard to this clone: Other DNA sequences in this sample translate to the same CDR3. The chain uses TRBV6-5 and TRBJ2-3; D unclear. Germline values: CDR1 MNHEY, CDR2 SVGAGI. The CDR3 is made up of 13 amino acids. V gave up 2 bases and J gave up 0 bases, with 3 bases separating them. In DNA form, the CDR3 reads TGTGCCAGCAGTTACGGGAGCACAGATACGCAGTATTTT. Encoded protein: CASSYGSTDTQYF.

This clone occurred a few times. This chain connects TRBV7-9 to TRBJ2-7; 9 bases match TRBD1. The CDR3 is made up of 14 amino acids. Germline V gene data show CDR1 as SEHNR and CDR2 as FQNEAQ (reference sequence). V shed 1 base and J 6 bases; nucleotides not matched to a gene: 4. The CDR3 loop reads CASSLVGQGFEQYF. In DNA, the CDR3 is TGTGCCAGCAGCTTAGTGGGACAGGGATTCGAGCAGTACTTC.

This clone was detected only a few times. CDR3 region: CASSQEEYTDTQYF. For the CDR3, the DNA is TGCGCCAGCAGCCAAGAGGAGTACACAGATACGCAGTATTTT. The chain employs TRBV4-3 and TRBJ2-3; D is unclear. Germline CDR1 is LGHNA and CDR2 is YSLEER. The CDR3 is 14 residues long. The V and J ends lost 0 bases and 2 bases respectively, with 6 bases between them.

The V call is TRBV7-9, the J call TRBJ1-1; D ambiguous. CDR1 and CDR2 (germline): SEHNR, FQNEAQ (reference sequence). The V end was cut by 4 bases, the J end by 5 bases, with 11 bases between. The length of the CDR3 is 13 residues. The CDR3 here is CASSSREKTEAFF. The CDR3 nucleotides are TGTGCCAGCAGCTCTAGGGAGAAGACTGAAGCTTTCTTT. Using reference TRBV7-9 and TRBJ1-1 for the parts outside the CDR3, the full variable domain is DTGVSQNPRHKITKRGQNVTFRCDPISEHNRLYWYRQTLGQGPEFLTYFQNEAQLEKSRLLSDRFSAERPKGSFSTLEIQRTEQGDSAMYLCASSSREKTEAFFGQGTRLTVV.

This sequence joins TRBV7-2 and TRBJ1-4, with D unclear. The CDR3 length is 14 residues. Between the trimmed V and J ends, which lost 5 bases and 5 bases, there was a span of 12 bases. The germline gives CDR1 SGHTA, CDR2 FQGNSA. CDR3 region: CASSARLLNEKLFF. CDR3 DNA sequence: TGTGCCAGCAGCGCCCGTTTGCTGAATGAAAAACTGTTTTTT.

This chain connects TRBV5-6 to TRBJ2-1; a weak D match, TRBD2 (6 bases). The CDR3 extends over 15 amino acids. Germline lookup yields CDR1 SGHDT and CDR2 YYEEEE. Trimming removed 2 bases at V and 1 base at J, with 10 bases between. This chain's CDR3 is CASSFRERSYNEQFF. The DNA for the CDR3 is TGTGCCAGCAGCTTTCGGGAGAGATCCTACAATGAGCAGTTCTTC.

Comments on this clone: Additional DNA sequences in this sample encode the identical CDR3. This chain connects TRBV9 to TRBJ2-3; D ambiguous. This CDR3 region has 11 residues. Germline CDR1 SGDLS, CDR2 YYNGEE. Trimming cost V 5 bases and J 1 base, with 2 bases left between them. The DNA for the CDR3 is TGTGCCAGCAGGGGCACAGATACGCAGTATTTT. It translates to CASRGTDTQYF.

This clone was seen a handful of times. The genes are TRBV27 and TRBJ1-5; D unclear. With 4 bases removed from V and 7 bases from J, the gap between germline ends came to 11 bases. Germline CDR1 is MNHEY and CDR2 is SMNVEV (reference sequence). The CDR3 consists of 13 residues. The CDR3 is CASSSDPLQPQHF. The CDR3 nucleotides read TGTGCCAGCAGTTCGGATCCTCTACAGCCCCAGCATTTT.

The sample holds a few counts of this clone. The rearrangement joins TRBV4-1 to TRBJ2-7; D perhaps matches TRBD2 (6 bases). There are 13 residues in the CDR3. V lost 3 bases, J lost 6 bases, and 12 bases lay in between. Germline V gene sequence: CDR1 MGHRA, CDR2 YSYEKL. CDR3 nucleotides: TGCGCCAGCAGCCATAACCGGGACTTCGAGCAGTACTTC. Its protein is CASSHNRDFEQYF.

This CDR3 is CASSYPGGENADEQYF. The CDR3 DNA reads as TGTGCCAGCAGCTACCCCGGGGGGGAAAATGCCGACGAGCAGTACTTC. This chain connects TRBV7-9 to TRBJ2-7, with 8 bases matching TRBD2. V lost 4 bases to trimming and J lost 5 bases; unmatched junction nucleotides: 13. CDR1 and CDR2 from the germline V gene are SEHNR and FQNEAQ (reference sequence). The CDR3 loop spans 16 amino acids.

V is TRBV7-3 and J is TRBJ2-3; TRBD2 is a possible D gene (5 bases). The CDR3 contains 12 residues. Germline V gene sequence: CDR1 SGHTA, CDR2 FQGTGA. Trimming took 5 bases from V and 14 from J, leaving 17 bases between them. The CDR3 is CASSLDDGEWYF. DNA for the CDR3: TGTGCCAGCAGCCTCGACGACGGGGAGTGGTATTTT.

The genes are TRBV9 and TRBJ1-1; unclear D gene. With 1 base removed from V and 3 bases from J, the gap between germline ends came to 7 bases. This CDR3 spans 13 amino acids. Looked up from germline, CDR1 is SGDLS and CDR2 is YYNGEE. DNA for the CDR3: TGTGCCAGCAGCGTACAGTCCCACACTGAAGCTTTCTTT. This encodes CASSVQSHTEAFF. The variable domain in full, completed from reference TRBV9 and TRBJ1-1, reads DSGVTQTPKHLITATGQRVTLRCSPRSGDLSVYWYQQSLDQGLQFLIQYYNGEERAKGNILERFSAQQFPDLHSELNLSSLELGDSALYFCASSVQSHTEAFFGQGTRLTVV.